This T cell receptor (beta chain) came from a study of response to subunit inactivated influenza vaccine listed by TCRdb under 2018. General notes on the study: To follow how T cells responded to a trivalent subunit inactivated influenza vaccine, the researchers relied on deep quantitative profiling of the T cell receptor repertoire.

The library was prepared using RT-PCR. Sequenced using an Illumina HiSeq 2500. The raw public reads went through TCRdb reprocessing: fastp at Q25, MiXCR clone calling, in-frame beta chains kept. Entries are consolidated by CDR3 protein sequence, retaining the most common genes and DNA. For this sample the table gives 540,000 or so distinct CDR3 sequences, of which 10% to 15% were detected only once. About 12% of the sample is taken by the ten largest. What the study reported, not specific to this receptor: According to the authors, only a limited number of new T cells may be recruited by each seasonal influenza vaccination.

The label giving this sample's time point can be read as: around 45 days after influenza vaccine administration. CDR1 SGHRS and CDR2 YFSETQ were looked up in the germline V gene. Trimming takes 2 bases from V and 4 bases from J, and the germline ends sit 12 bases apart. Including the terminal cysteine and phenylalanine, the CDR3 comprises 14 residues. Only the CDR3 DNA is retained, 42 bases long and in frame from the first base. In the case of this clonotype: Which antigen it targets is not known. No per-base quality is available; no much larger clone lies one base away.

The specimen comprised PBMCs from blood, sampled roughly 6 weeks after vaccination. This receptor was identified in a man aged 45 to 65 who received an inactivated influenza vaccine. Donor details come from another sample of the same person, matched by shared clones. The sequence links TRBV5-1 to TRBJ2-5, with the D gene not confidently named. The bases read TGCGCCAGCAGCTTACCAAGGGTCGGAGAGACCCAGTACTTC. Its translation is CASSLPRVGETQYF.